The clone carrying this TCR beta chain was picked up one time. What it binds is not known. Described treatment: roughly 10-day PBMC culture with coronavirus spike peptide pools or control peptides (ViraFEST assay). Culture conditions combined around 2 million PBMCs per well with about 9.2 IU/ml IL-2 and around 10 ug/ml peptide pools. V lost 4 bases and J lost 4, with 10 bases in between. Per germline, CDR1 SGHTA and CDR2 FQGNSA. The CDR3 length is 13 residues. The data were obtained in a study of vaccination and CD4 T cells after COVID-19. Cultured CD4+ T cell DNA underwent sequencing with the Oncomine TCR Beta short-read assay. Genomic DNA was taken out of cultured CD4+ T cells by extraction. TCRdb called the PCR reads again in MiXCR, with one record for every CDR3 protein. The sample includes approximately 1,600 distinct CDR3 sequences, roughly 68% seen only once; the top ten take roughly 38%.

The sequences come from CD4+ T cells from blood, cultured in vitro, collected after SARS-CoV-2 vaccination. The gene calls are TRBV7-2 and TRBJ1-2; D may be TRBD1 (5 bases). This sequence was found in a human donor who had recovered from COVID-19. The CDR3 reads CASSSRDGYGYTF. CDR3 sequence (DNA): TGTGCCAGCAGCTCCCGGGACGGCTATGGCTACACCTTC.